The 17 T cell receptor beta chains below were found in one sample sequenced in a study of blood T cell repertoires in COVID-19. Assay: immunoSEQ multiplex PCR; the TCRdb copy retains only in-frame clones and omits some. The table records some 200,000 clones, around 82% of them present only once. Sequencing was carried out using PBMCs or T cells enriched from blood (not recorded which). The receptors come from a woman aged 55-75 years with acute COVID-19.

J is TRBJ2-3 and V is TRBV4-3; 7 bases agree with TRBD2. Germline values: CDR1 LGHNA, CDR2 YSLEER. The J segment lost 0 bases and the V segment lost 7 bases, leaving 13 bases of the junction unmatched. The CDR3 loop spans 17 amino acids. The CDR3 nucleotides read TGCGCCAGCAACCCTCCGCCAGCGGGATGTAGCACAGATACGCAGTATTTT. Amino acids: CASNPPPAGCSTDTQYF.

The CDR3 sequence is CASSETYEQYF. The CDR3 nucleotides read TGTGCCAGCTCAGAGACTTACGAGCAGTACTTC. The chain combines TRBV12-3 or TRBV12-4 with TRBJ2-7; D gene uncertain. Trimming took 8 bases from V and 4 from J, leaving 9 bases between them. The CDR3 spans 11 residues.

The gene calls are TRBV18 and TRBJ2-5, with TRBD2 matching 7 bases. The CDR3 sequence is 13 residues long. After removal of 3 bases from V and 5 bases from J, the junction contained 3 bases not matched to a gene. Germline loops: CDR1 KGHSH, CDR2 LQKENI. The DNA for the CDR3 is TGTGCCAGCTCACCCGGGACTACGGAGACCCAGTACTTC. It is translated as CASSPGTTETQYF. The full variable domain, rest sourced from reference TRBV18 and TRBJ2-5, is NAGVMQNPRHLVRRRGQEARLRCSPMKGHSHVYWYRQLPEEGLKFMVYLQKENIIDESGMPKERFSAEFPKEGPSILRIQQVVRGDSAAYFCASSPGTTETQYFGPGTRLLVL.

This clone turned up a few times. J is TRBJ2-1 and V is TRBV5-1; maybe TRBD1 (6 bases). CDR1 is SGHRS and CDR2 is YFSETQ in the germline V gene. V lost 6 bases and J lost 2, with 21 bases in between. The CDR3 has 17 residues. Here the CDR3 DNA reads TGCGCCAGCACGCAGAGAGAGACAGGTAGCGCCTACAATGAGCAGTTCTTC. It specifies CASTQRETGSAYNEQFF.

The chain carries TRBV5-1 and TRBJ1-4, with 10 nucleotides matching TRBD1. CDR1 SGHRS and CDR2 YFSETQ come from the germline V gene. Trimming took 4 bases from V and 8 from J; bases not matched to a gene: 8. This CDR3 comprises 15 residues. CDR3 protein: CASSPLGQGSEKLFF. In DNA form, the CDR3 reads TGCGCCAGCAGCCCACTGGGACAGGGGAGCGAAAAACTGTTTTTT.

V usage is TRBV9 and J usage is TRBJ1-1; D unclear. The germline V gene encodes CDR1 SGDLS and CDR2 YYNGEE. CDR3 length: 14 amino acids. V lost 3 bases and J lost 3, with 12 bases in between. CDR3 protein: CASSAGTGDTEAFF. The CDR3 coding sequence is TGTGCCAGCAGCGCAGGAACCGGGGACACTGAAGCTTTCTTT.

This chain uses TRBV10-3 with TRBJ1-2; a weak D match, TRBD1 (6 bases). V lost 6 bases, J lost 5 bases, and 16 bases lay in between. Germline assignment: CDR1 ENHRY and CDR2 SYGVKD. This CDR3 contains 14 residues. The CDR3 DNA follows: TGTGCCATCAGCCCTCAGGGGACGGAGTATGGCTACACCTTC. Its translation: CAISPQGTEYGYTF.

The chain recombines TRBV30 with TRBJ2-3, with a weak D call TRBD2 (6 bases). Trimming removed 2 bases from V and 1 base from J, with 25 bases in between. The germline V gene encodes CDR1 GTSNPN and CDR2 SVGIG (reference sequence). The CDR3 loop spans 19 amino acids. Here the CDR3 DNA reads TGTGCCTGGAGTCGCGGGACGCCGGGCCTAAGAGAACGCACAGATACGCAGTATTTT. Its translation is CAWSRGTPGLRERTDTQYF. Based on the CDR3 plus reference TRBV30 and TRBJ2-3, the full variable domain is SQTIHQWPATLVQPVGSPLSLECTVEGTSNPNLYWYRQAAGRGLQLLFYSVGIGQISSEVPQNLSASRPQDRQFILSSKKLLLSDSGFYLCAWSRGTPGLRERTDTQYFGPGTRLTVL.

V and J are TRBV10-3 and TRBJ1-6; 8 positions match TRBD1. V shed 0 bases, J shed 11 bases, and the junction held 9 bases outside the gene matches. Germline V gene sequence: CDR1 ENHRY, CDR2 SYGVKD. The CDR3 is 16 residues long. The CDR3 DNA reads TGTGCCATCAGTGAGTCAGTGGCAGGGGGCAATCCACCCCTCCACTTT. This gives the protein CAISESVAGGNPPLHF.

The chain links TRBV9 to TRBJ1-1; 10 bases are a match to TRBD1. The CDR3 consists of 13 residues. CDR1 and CDR2 from the germline V gene are SGDLS and YYNGEE. The V segment lost 0 bases and the J segment 11 bases; nucleotides outside the gene matches: 4. The CDR3 loop is CASSVGDRGRAFF. For the CDR3, the DNA is TGTGCCAGCAGCGTAGGGGACAGGGGCCGGGCTTTCTTT.

The chain combines TRBV18 with TRBJ1-6; D gene uncertain. The ends were cut back, 0 bases at V and 7 bases at J, with 7 bases in the middle. Germline V CDR1 and CDR2: KGHSH, LQKENI. CDR3 length: 14 amino acids. CDR3 sequence: CASSPPGGNSPLHF. In DNA form, the CDR3 reads TGTGCCAGCTCACCACCTGGAGGAAATTCACCCCTCCACTTT.

The rearrangement joins TRBV9 to TRBJ1-3; the D is unclear. V lost 5 bases, J lost 0 bases, and 6 bases lay in between. CDR3 length: 13 residues. Germline assignment: CDR1 SGDLS and CDR2 YYNGEE. The CDR3 protein is CASSLASGNTIYF. CDR3 sequence (DNA): TGTGCCAGCAGTCTAGCCTCTGGAAACACCATATATTTT.

This chain connects TRBV7-2 to TRBJ1-2; 10 bases are shared with TRBD1. The CDR3 totals 16 residues. The germline V gene has CDR1 SGHTA and CDR2 FQGNSA. The V segment lost 2 bases and the J segment 4 bases; nucleotides outside the gene matches: 7. CDR3 sequence reads: CASSLSGTGEVYGYTF. CDR3 nucleotide sequence: TGTGCCAGCAGCTTAAGTGGGACAGGGGAGGTCTATGGCTACACCTTC.

This clone was recorded only once. The chain recombines TRBV7-2 with TRBJ1-1; a weak D match, TRBD1 (6 bases). V lost 2 bases and J 3 bases, leaving 13 bases between the germline ends. The CDR3 spans 15 residues. Germline V CDR1 and CDR2: SGHTA, FQGNSA. DNA of the CDR3: TGTGCCAGCAGCTTACAGGGGAAGAAAGACACTGAAGCTTTCTTT. Encoded protein: CASSLQGKKDTEAFF.

V and J are TRBV7-2 and TRBJ2-1, with D perhaps matching TRBD2 (6 bases). V lost 4 bases to trimming and J lost 7 bases, with 17 bases between them. CDR1 is SGHTA and CDR2 is FQGNSA in the germline V gene. This CDR3 is built from 15 residues. The CDR3 here is CASSSLGKGRNEQFF. Here the CDR3 DNA reads TGTGCCAGCAGCTCCCTGGGGAAGGGGAGGAATGAGCAGTTCTTC. The whole variable domain, remainder taken from reference TRBV7-2 and TRBJ2-1, is GAGVSQSPSNKVTEKGKDVELRCDPISGHTALYWYRQSLGQGLEFLIYFQGNSAPDKSGLPSDRFSAERTGGSVSTLTIQRTQQEDSAVYLCASSSLGKGRNEQFFGPGTRLTVL.

This chain joins TRBV5-1 and TRBJ1-1, with no clear D. Germline CDR1 is SGHRS and CDR2 is YFSETQ. This CDR3 is 13 amino acids long. Trimming pared 4 bases from V and 5 bases from J, leaving 12 bases between. The CDR3 sequence is CASSPVLGTEAFF. As DNA, the CDR3 is TGCGCCAGCAGCCCCGTGCTCGGGACTGAAGCTTTCTTT.

This clone was counted between two and nine times. The chain carries TRBV7-6 and TRBJ2-1, with 10 bases fitting TRBD2. Germline trimming cut 3 bases from V and 0 bases from J; bases unmatched to any gene: 2. The CDR3 is 16 amino acids. CDR1 SGHVS and CDR2 FNYEAQ come from the germline V gene. CDR3 loop: CASSLVAGGSYNEQFF. DNA for the CDR3: TGTGCCAGCAGCTTGGTAGCGGGGGGCTCCTACAATGAGCAGTTCTTC.